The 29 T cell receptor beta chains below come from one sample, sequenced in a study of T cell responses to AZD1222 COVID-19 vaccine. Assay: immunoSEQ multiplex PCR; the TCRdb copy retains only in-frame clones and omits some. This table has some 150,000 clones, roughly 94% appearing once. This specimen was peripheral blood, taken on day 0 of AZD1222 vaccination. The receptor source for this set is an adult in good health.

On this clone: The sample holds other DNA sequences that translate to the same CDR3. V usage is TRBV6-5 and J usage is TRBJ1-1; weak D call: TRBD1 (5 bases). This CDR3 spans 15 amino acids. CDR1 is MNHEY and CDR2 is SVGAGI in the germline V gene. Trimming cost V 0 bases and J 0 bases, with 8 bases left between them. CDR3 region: CASSYSRGMNTEAFF. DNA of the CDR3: TGTGCCAGCAGTTACTCGAGGGGCATGAACACTGAAGCTTTCTTT.

The CDR3 spells CASSQWAVNTEAFF. Written as DNA, the CDR3 is TGTGCCAGTAGCCAATGGGCGGTGAACACTGAAGCTTTCTTT. The chain recombines TRBV19 with TRBJ1-1; D is uncertain. The CDR3 covers 14 residues. Trimming took 6 bases from V and 0 from J, leaving 11 bases between them. Germline loops: CDR1 LNHDA, CDR2 SQIVND (reference sequence).

The chain's CDR3 is CASSNNKYYEQFF. The DNA of the CDR3 is TGTGCCAGTAGTAATAATAAATACTATGAGCAGTTCTTC. V usage is TRBV19 and J usage is TRBJ2-1, with D uncertain. The germline V gene has CDR1 LNHDA and CDR2 SQIVND (reference sequence). This CDR3 spans 13 amino acids. V lost 4 bases, J lost 8 bases, and 12 bases lay in between.

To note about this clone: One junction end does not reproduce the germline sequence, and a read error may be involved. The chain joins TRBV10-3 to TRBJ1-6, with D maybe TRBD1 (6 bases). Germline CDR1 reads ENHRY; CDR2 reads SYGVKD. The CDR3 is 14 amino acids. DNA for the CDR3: TGTGCCATCAGTGAAACAGGGAATAACTCACCCCTCCACTTT. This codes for CAISETGNNSPLHF.

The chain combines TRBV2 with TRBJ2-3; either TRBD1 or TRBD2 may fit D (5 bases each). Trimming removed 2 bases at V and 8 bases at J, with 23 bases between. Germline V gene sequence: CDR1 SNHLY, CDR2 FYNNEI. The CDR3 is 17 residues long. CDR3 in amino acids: CASSERNRGGSVGTQYF. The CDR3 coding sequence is TGTGCCAGCAGTGAAAGGAATCGGGGCGGCAGCGTGGGTACGCAGTATTTT. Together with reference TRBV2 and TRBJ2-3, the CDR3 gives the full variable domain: EPEVTQTPSHQVTQMGQEVILRCVPISNHLYFYWYRQILGQKVEFLVSFYNNEISEKSEIFDDQFSVERPDGSNFTLKIRSTKLEDSAMYFCASSERNRGGSVGTQYFGPGTRLTVL.

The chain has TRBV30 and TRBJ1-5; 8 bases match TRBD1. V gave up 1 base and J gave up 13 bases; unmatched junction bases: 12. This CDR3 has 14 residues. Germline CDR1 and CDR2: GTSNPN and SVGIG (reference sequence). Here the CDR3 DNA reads TGTGCCTGGAGTGACGGCAGGGGGCTGTCCATTCAGCATTTT. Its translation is CAWSDGRGLSIQHF. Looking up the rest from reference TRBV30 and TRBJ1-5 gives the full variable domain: SQTIHQWPATLVQPVGSPLSLECTVEGTSNPNLYWYRQAAGRGLQLLFYSVGIGQISSEVPQNLSASRPQDRQFILSSKKLLLSDSGFYLCAWSDGRGLSIQHFGDGTRLSIL.

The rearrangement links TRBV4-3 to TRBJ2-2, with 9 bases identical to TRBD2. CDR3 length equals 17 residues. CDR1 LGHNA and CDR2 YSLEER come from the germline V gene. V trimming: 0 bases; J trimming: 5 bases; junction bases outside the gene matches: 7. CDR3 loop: CASSQDLAGVQTGELFF. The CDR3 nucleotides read TGCGCCAGCAGCCAAGATTTAGCGGGAGTGCAGACCGGGGAGCTGTTTTTT.

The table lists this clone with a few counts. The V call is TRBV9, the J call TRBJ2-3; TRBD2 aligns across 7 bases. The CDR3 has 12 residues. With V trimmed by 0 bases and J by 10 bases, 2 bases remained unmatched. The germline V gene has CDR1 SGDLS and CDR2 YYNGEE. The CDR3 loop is CASSVDAGAQYF. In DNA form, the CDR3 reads TGTGCCAGCAGCGTAGACGCGGGAGCGCAGTATTTT.

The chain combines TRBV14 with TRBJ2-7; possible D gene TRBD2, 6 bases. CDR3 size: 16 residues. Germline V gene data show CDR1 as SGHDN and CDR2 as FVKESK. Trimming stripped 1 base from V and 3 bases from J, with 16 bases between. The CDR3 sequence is CASSQGAGIHDYEQYV. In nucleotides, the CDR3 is TGTGCCAGCAGCCAAGGGGCGGGGATCCACGACTACGAGCAGTACGTC.

CDR3 protein: CASIKAGPLYGYTF. In DNA, the CDR3 is TGTGCCAGCATTAAGGCGGGCCCCCTCTATGGCTACACCTTC. The chain combines TRBV28 with TRBJ1-2; D remains unclear. V was trimmed by 7 bases and J by 4 bases, leaving 16 bases between them. This CDR3 is 14 amino acids long. Germline CDR1 reads MDHEN; CDR2 reads SYDVKM.

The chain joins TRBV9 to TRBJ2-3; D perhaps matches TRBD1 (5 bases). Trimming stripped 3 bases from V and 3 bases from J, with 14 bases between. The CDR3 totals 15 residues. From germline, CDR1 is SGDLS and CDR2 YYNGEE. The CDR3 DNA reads TGTGCCAGCAGCGCAGGTGGGGCCCGAACAGATACGCAGTATTTT. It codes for CASSAGGARTDTQYF.

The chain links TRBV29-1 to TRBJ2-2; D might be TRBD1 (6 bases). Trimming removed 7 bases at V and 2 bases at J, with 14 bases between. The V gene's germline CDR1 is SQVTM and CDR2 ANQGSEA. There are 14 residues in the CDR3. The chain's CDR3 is CSADLQGNTGELFF. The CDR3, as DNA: TGCAGCGCCGATCTACAGGGCAACACCGGGGAGCTGTTTTTT.

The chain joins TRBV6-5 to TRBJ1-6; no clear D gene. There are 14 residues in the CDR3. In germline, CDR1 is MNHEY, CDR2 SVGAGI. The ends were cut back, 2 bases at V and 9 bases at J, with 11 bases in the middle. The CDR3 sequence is CASSYGEYLSPLHF. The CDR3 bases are TGTGCCAGCAGTTACGGGGAATACCTTTCACCCCTCCACTTT.

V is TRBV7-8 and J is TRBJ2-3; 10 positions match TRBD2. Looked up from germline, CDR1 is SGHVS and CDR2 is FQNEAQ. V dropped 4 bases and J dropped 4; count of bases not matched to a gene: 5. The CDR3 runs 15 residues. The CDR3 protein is CASSWGLASADTQYF. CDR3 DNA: TGTGCCAGCAGCTGGGGACTAGCGAGCGCAGATACGCAGTATTTT.

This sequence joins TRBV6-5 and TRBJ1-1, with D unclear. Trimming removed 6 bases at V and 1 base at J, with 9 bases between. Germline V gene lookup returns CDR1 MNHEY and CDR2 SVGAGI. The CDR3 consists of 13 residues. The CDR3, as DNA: TGTGCCAGCAGCGCAAGACAGAACACTGAAGCTTTCTTT. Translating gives CASSARQNTEAFF.

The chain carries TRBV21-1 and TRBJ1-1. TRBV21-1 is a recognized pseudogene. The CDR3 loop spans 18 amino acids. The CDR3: CASSKPEGPETGYTEAFF. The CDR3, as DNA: TGTGCCAGCAGCAAACCTGAAGGTCCTGAGACGGGGTACACTGAAGCTTTCTTT.

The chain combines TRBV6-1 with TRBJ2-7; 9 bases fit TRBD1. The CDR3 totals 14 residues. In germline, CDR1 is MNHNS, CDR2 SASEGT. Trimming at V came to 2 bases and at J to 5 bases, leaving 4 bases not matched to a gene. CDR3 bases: TGTGCCAGCAGTGAACCGGGACAGGGTGACGAGCAGTACGTC. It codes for CASSEPGQGDEQYV.

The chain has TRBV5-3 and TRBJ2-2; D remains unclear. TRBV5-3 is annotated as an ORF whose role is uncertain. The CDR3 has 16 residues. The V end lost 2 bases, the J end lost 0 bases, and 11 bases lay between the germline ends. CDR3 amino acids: CARSFCANPNTGELFF. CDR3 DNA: TGTGCCAGAAGCTTTTGCGCAAACCCGAACACCGGGGAGCTGTTTTTT.

CDR3 coding DNA: TGCGCCAGCAGCTTAAGGTCAGACAATGAGCAGTTCTTC. Amino acids: CASSLRSDNEQFF. This chain connects TRBV5-1 to TRBJ2-1; unclear D gene. The CDR3 length is 13 residues. CDR1 and CDR2 from the germline V gene are SGHRS and YFSETQ. Trimming removed 2 bases from V and 5 bases from J, with 8 bases in between.

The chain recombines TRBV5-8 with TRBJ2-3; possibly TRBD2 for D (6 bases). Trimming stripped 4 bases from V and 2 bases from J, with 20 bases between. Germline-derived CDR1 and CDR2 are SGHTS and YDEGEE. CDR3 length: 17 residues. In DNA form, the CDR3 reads TGTGCCAGCAGCCCTCCGGGACTCCGTGACCCCACAGATACGCAGTATTTT. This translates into CASSPPGLRDPTDTQYF.

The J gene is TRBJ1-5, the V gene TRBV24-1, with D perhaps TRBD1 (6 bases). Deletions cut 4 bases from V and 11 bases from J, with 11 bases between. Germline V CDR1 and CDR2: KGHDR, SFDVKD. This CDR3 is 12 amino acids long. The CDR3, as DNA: TGTGCCACCAGTGACTCGGACAGAGCCCAGCATTTT. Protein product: CATSDSDRAQHF.

CDR3 sequence reads: CASSHRFPNTEAFF. The CDR3 nucleotides are TGTGCCAGCAGCCACCGATTTCCGAACACTGAAGCTTTCTTT. This chain links TRBV3-1 (or the pseudogene TRBV3-2) with TRBJ1-1; no clear D. Germline assignment: CDR1 LGHDT and CDR2 YNNKEL (reference sequence). V lost 3 bases to trimming and J lost 1 base, with 9 bases between them. This CDR3 is built from 14 residues.

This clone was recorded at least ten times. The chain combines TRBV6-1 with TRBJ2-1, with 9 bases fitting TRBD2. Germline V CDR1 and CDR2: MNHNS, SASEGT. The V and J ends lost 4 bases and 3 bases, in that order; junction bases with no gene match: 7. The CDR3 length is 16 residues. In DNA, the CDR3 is TGTGCCAGCAGTGTTTCCGGGACTAGCTTCTACAATGAGCAGTTCTTC. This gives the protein CASSVSGTSFYNEQFF.

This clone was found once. DNA for the CDR3: TGTGCCAGCAGGACGGATAATAATTCACCCCTCCACTTT. Its protein product is CASRTDNNSPLHF. V is TRBV6-5 and J is TRBJ1-6; D gene uncertain. This CDR3 is 13 amino acids long. Trimming left V 6 bases short and J 5 bases short, with 8 bases between. Looked up from germline, CDR1 is MNHEY and CDR2 is SVGAGI.

CDR3 sequence: CASSADPETQYF. CDR3 bases: TGTGCCAGTAGTGCGGATCCAGAGACCCAGTACTTC. The chain employs TRBV19 and TRBJ2-5; D unresolved. Trimming stripped 5 bases from V and 4 bases from J, with 8 bases between. Germline lookup yields CDR1 LNHDA and CDR2 SQIVND (reference sequence). The CDR3 runs to 12 residues.

The CDR3 region is CASSTAIGGFTNTEAFF. DNA of the CDR3: TGTGCCAGCAGCACCGCTATCGGGGGTTTCACGAACACTGAAGCTTTCTTT. The chain links TRBV7-8 to TRBJ1-1; perhaps TRBD1 as D (5 bases). The germline V and J ends were trimmed by 5 bases and 1 base, with 20 bases remaining between them. This CDR3 contains 17 residues. Germline V gene data show CDR1 as SGHVS and CDR2 as FQNEAQ.

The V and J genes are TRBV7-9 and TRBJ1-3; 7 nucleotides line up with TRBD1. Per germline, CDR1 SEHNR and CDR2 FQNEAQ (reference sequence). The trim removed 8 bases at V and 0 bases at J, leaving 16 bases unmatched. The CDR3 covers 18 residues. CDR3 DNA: TGTGCCAGCCTCCCAGGGGGACGTAAGATAAGCTCTGGAAACACCATATATTTT. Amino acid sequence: CASLPGGRKISSGNTIYF.

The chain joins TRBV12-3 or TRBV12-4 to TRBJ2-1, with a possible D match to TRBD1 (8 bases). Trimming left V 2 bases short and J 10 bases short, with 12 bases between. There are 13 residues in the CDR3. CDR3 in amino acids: CASSLTGGDEQFF. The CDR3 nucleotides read TGTGCCAGCAGTTTAACAGGGGGGGACGAGCAGTTCTTC.

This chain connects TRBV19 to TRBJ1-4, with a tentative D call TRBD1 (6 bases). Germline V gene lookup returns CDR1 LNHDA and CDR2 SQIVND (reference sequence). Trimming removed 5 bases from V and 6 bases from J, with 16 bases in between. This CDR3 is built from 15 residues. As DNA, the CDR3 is TGTGCCAGTAGTCCTACAGGGAAGGTTGATGAAAAACTGTTTTTT. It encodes CASSPTGKVDEKLFF. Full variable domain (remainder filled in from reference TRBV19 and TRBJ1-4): DGGITQSPKYLFRKEGQNVTLSCEQNLNHDAMYWYRQDPGQGLRLIYYSQIVNDFQKGDIAEGYSVSREKKESFPLTVTSAQKNPTAFYLCASSPTGKVDEKLFFGSGTQLSVL.